This TCR beta chain stems from a study of OX40 agonist ivuxolimab in advanced cancers. The CDR3 sequence is 14 residues long. V gave up 5 bases and J gave up 9 bases; unmatched junction bases: 9. Germline CDR1 SGHTA, CDR2 FQGTGA. The protocol was immunoSEQ multiplex PCR, while the TCRdb copy is restricted to in-frame clones and leaves out a portion. This table has some 80,000 clones, over 85% appearing once. Material: CD4+ or CD8+ T cells sorted from blood, obtained in a trial of the OX40 agonist ivuxolimab. The chain joins TRBV7-3 to TRBJ2-1; 8 nucleotides match TRBD1. This clonotype was obtained from an adult with an advanced solid tumor such as melanoma, head and neck, liver or kidney cancer. The CDR3 spells CASSPGQGGGEQFF. The DNA of the CDR3 is TGTGCCAGCAGCCCAGGACAGGGTGGCGGTGAGCAGTTCTTC.